The T cell receptor beta chain under discussion was sequenced for a study of identical twins. Study-wide points: Invariant MAIT and iNKT cells are populations that could partly confound zero-insertion analyses.

V trimming: 3 bases; J trimming: 4 bases; junction bases outside the gene matches: 3. CDR3 size: 13 residues. CDR1 is SGHTS, CDR2 YDEGEE, per germline. TCRdb ran MiXCR on the 5' RACE reads and lists one entry per CDR3 protein. The table has approximately 700,000 distinct CDR3 sequences, 15% to 20% seen once. With regard to this clonotype: Its cognate antigen is unknown.

These data were also filed under a second study, of T cells expressing NK-cell markers. From that second work: Of eight sequenced donors, seven were HCMV-seropositive and one HCMV-seronegative. Six donors had dominant NKG2C+ clonotypes that comprised about 1.0-7.5% of their CD8+ T cells. Four of the donors also had these clonotypes leading their CD3+CD56-NKG2C+ fraction.

The J gene is TRBJ2-5, the V gene TRBV5-8; 7 nucleotides agree with TRBD1. Sequencing used PBMCs. The receptor's source is a woman between 18 and 29 years old in good health. In nucleotides, the CDR3 is TGTGCCAGCAGCTCTTGGACAGGAGAGACCCAGTACTTC. Encoded protein: CASSSWTGETQYF.